This section outlines one TCR beta chain sequence together with its context. The data are from a study of blood T cell repertoires in COVID-19. Study-wide context: The origin of the acute and convalescent COVID-19 samples was the United States, Italy and Spain.

The table came from immunoSEQ multiplex PCR; TCRdb's copy has only in-frame clones and leaves some out. The data contain a few hundred thousand clones, 82% of them singletons. Donors of Cohort 3 who recovered were those that had two negative PCRs, clearance, or symptom resolution. Losses at the gene ends were 4 bases for V and 2 bases for J; bases not matched to a gene: 12. Germline V gives CDR1 LGHDT, CDR2 YNNKEL (reference sequence). The CDR3 totals 18 residues. V gene TRBV3-1 (or the pseudogene TRBV3-2) combines with J gene TRBJ2-5; 11 nucleotides line up with TRBD2. Sequenced input: PBMCs or T cells enriched from blood (not recorded which). The clonotype was recovered from an older woman who had recovered from COVID-19. CDR3 in DNA: TGTGCCAGCAGCCTGCATGTTAGCGGGGGGGCGGGACAAGAGACCCAGTACTTC. Protein product: CASSLHVSGGAGQETQYF.